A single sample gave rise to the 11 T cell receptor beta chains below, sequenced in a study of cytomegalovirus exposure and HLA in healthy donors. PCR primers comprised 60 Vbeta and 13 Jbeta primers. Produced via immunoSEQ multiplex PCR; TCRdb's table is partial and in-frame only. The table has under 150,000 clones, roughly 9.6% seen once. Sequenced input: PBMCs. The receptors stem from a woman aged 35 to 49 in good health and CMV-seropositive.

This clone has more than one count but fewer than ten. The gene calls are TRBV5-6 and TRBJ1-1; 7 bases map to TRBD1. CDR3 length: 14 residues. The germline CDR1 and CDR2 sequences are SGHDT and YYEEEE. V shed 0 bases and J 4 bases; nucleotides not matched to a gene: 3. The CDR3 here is CASSLGGGITEAFF. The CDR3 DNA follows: TGTGCCAGCAGCTTGGGAGGGGGCATCACTGAAGCTTTCTTT.

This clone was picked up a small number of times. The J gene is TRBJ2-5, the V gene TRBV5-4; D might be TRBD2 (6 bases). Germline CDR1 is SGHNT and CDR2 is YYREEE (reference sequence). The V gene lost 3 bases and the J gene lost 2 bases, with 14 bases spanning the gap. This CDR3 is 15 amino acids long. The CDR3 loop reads CASSSGRSGQETQYF. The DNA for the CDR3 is TGTGCCAGCAGCTCAGGGCGTAGCGGACAAGAGACCCAGTACTTC.

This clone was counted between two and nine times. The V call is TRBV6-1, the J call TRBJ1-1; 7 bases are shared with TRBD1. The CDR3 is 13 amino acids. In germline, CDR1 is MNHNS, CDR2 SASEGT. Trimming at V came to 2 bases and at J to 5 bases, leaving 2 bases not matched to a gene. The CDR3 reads CASSEQGGTEAFF. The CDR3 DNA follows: TGTGCCAGCAGTGAACAGGGGGGTACTGAAGCTTTCTTT.

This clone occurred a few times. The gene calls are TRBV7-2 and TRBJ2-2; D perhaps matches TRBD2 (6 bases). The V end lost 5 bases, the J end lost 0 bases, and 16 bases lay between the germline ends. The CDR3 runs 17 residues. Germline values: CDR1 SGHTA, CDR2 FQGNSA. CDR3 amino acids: CASSAVPSATNTGELFF. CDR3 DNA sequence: TGTGCCAGCAGCGCCGTTCCTAGCGCTACGAACACCGGGGAGCTGTTTTTT. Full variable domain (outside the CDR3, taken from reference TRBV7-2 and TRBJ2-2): GAGVSQSPSNKVTEKGKDVELRCDPISGHTALYWYRQSLGQGLEFLIYFQGNSAPDKSGLPSDRFSAERTGGSVSTLTIQRTQQEDSAVYLCASSAVPSATNTGELFFGEGSRLTVL.

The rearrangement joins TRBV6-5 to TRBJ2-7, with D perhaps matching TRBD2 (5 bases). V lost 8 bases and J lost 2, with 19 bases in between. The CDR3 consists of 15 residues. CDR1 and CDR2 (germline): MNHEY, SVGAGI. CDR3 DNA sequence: TGTGCCAGCTCGGAAGCGGCCACGGCAGCCTACGAGCAGTACTTC. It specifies CASSEAATAAYEQYF.

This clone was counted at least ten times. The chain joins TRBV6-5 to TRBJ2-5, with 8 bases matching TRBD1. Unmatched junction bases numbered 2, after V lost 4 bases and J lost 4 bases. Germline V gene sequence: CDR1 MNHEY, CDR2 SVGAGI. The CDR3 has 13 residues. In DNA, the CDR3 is TGTGCCAGCAGTTTGACAGGGGTAGAGACCCAGTACTTC. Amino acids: CASSLTGVETQYF.

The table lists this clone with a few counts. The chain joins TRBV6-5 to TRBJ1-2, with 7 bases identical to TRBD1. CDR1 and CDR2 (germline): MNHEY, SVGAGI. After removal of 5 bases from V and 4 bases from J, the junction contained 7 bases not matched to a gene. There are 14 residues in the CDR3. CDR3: CASSTRGRVYGYTF. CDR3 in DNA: TGTGCCAGCAGTACGAGGGGGCGCGTCTATGGCTACACCTTC.

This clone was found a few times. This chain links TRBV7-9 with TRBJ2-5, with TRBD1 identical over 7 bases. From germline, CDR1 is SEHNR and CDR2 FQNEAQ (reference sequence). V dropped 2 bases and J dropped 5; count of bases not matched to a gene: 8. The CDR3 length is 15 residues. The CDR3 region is CASSLQALRGETQYF. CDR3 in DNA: TGTGCCAGCAGCTTACAGGCCCTCAGGGGGGAGACCCAGTACTTC.

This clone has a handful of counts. The CDR3 DNA reads as TGTGCCAGCGCCCTCAGGGCCGGGGAGCTGTTTTTT. Translating it yields CASALRAGELFF. The chain combines TRBV6-1 with TRBJ2-2; a possible D gene is TRBD1 (5 bases). This CDR3 is built from 12 residues. The V and J ends lost 8 bases and 6 bases respectively, with 10 bases between them. From germline, CDR1 is MNHNS and CDR2 SASEGT.

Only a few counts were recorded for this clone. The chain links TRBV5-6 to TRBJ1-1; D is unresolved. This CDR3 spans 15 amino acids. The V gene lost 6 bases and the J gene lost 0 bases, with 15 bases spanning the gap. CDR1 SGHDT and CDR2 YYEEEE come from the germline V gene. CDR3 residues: CASTIYPGMNTEAFF. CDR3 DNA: TGTGCCAGCACCATTTACCCGGGAATGAACACTGAAGCTTTCTTT.

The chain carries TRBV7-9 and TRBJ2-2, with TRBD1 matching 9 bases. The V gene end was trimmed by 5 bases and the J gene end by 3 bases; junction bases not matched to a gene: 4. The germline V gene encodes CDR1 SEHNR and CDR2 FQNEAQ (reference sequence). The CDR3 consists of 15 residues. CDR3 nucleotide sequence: TGTGCCAGCAGCCGATGGACAGGGGACACCGGGGAGCTGTTTTTT. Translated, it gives CASSRWTGDTGELFF.